This T cell receptor beta chain was sequenced in a study of cytomegalovirus exposure and HLA in healthy donors. The overall study: Genetic ancestry analysis placed about 80% of the roughly 400 donors that were genotyped in the Caucasian-associated cluster.

The CDR3 is 14 amino acids. The germline V and J ends were trimmed by 1 base and 1 base, with 8 bases remaining between them. CDR1 and CDR2 from the germline V gene are SGDLS and YYNGEE. A multiplex PCR was run with 60 Vbeta primers and 13 Jbeta primers. The method was immunoSEQ multiplex PCR; TCRdb's version includes in-frame clones alone and lacks a portion of them. The sample lists roughly 68,000 clones; 50% to 80% were seen once. V is TRBV9 and J is TRBJ1-1; tentative D call: TRBD1 (5 bases). Sequencing was carried out using PBMCs. The sequence came from a man aged 35 to 55 in good health and CMV-seropositive. The CDR3 region has the DNA TGTGCCAGCAGCGTATTAGGACAGAACACTGAAGCTTTCTTT. Translating gives CASSVLGQNTEAFF.